One and the same sample provided the 6 T cell receptor beta chains below, sequenced in a study of CD8+ T cells in alopecia areata. Extracted RNA was reverse transcribed, and the resulting cDNA served as sequencing template. The method was immunoSEQ multiplex PCR; TCRdb's version includes in-frame clones alone and lacks a portion of them. The sample lists 180,000 or so clones, more than 60% occurring once. This sample comprised CD4+ T cells sorted from blood, obtained at week 0. These TCRs come from a human donor with alopecia areata.

The chain couples TRBV30 to TRBJ1-6, with D possibly TRBD1 on 5 matching bases. Trimming shortened V by 0 bases and J by 7 bases, and 10 bases separated the two germline ends. Germline loops: CDR1 GTSNPN, CDR2 SVGIG (reference sequence). This CDR3 contains 14 residues. CDR3 sequence reads: CAWSVLQENSPLHF. CDR3 nucleotide sequence: TGTGCCTGGAGTGTCCTACAGGAAAATTCACCCCTCCACTTT.

The genes are TRBV29-1 and TRBJ1-1; 7 positions match TRBD1. CDR1 is SQVTM, CDR2 ANQGSEA, per germline. J lost 1 base, V lost 7 bases, and 6 bases had no gene match. This CDR3 region has 13 residues. The CDR3 nucleotides read TGCAGCGCCAAACAGGGGTGGAACACTGAAGCTTTCTTT. Protein: CSAKQGWNTEAFF.

The sample holds a few counts of this clone. The chain joins TRBV7-2 to TRBJ2-7, with D tentatively TRBD1 or TRBD2 (5 bases each). The germline V gene has CDR1 SGHTA and CDR2 FQGNSA. Between the trimmed V and J ends, which lost 5 bases and 0 bases, there was a span of 11 bases. The CDR3 loop spans 14 amino acids. The CDR3 DNA is TGTGCCAGCAGCCCCGGGACGTACTCCTACGAGCAGTACTTC. Encoded protein: CASSPGTYSYEQYF.

This rearrangement joins TRBV29-1 to TRBJ2-1; 11 nucleotides align to TRBD2. Germline assignment: CDR1 SQVTM and CDR2 ANQGSEA. The CDR3 has 15 amino acids. Trimming took 4 bases from V and 9 from J; bases not matched to a gene: 11. The CDR3 nucleotides are TGCAGCGTTGTCGAGACTAGCGGGGAAGTAGGTGAGCAGTTCTTC. This gives the protein CSVVETSGEVGEQFF.

This clone has more than one count but fewer than ten. The chain uses TRBV7-3 and TRBJ2-7; a possible D gene is TRBD2 (5 bases). The germline CDR1 and CDR2 sequences are SGHTA and FQGTGA. The CDR3 totals 14 residues. Trimming stripped 5 bases from V and 1 base from J, with 12 bases between. CDR3 coding DNA: TGTGCCAGCAGCCTCGGAGGTCCGTCCTACGAGCAGTACTTC. This encodes CASSLGGPSYEQYF.

V gene TRBV29-1 combines with J gene TRBJ2-5, with 7 bases matching TRBD1. There are 15 residues in the CDR3. Looked up from germline, CDR1 is SQVTM and CDR2 is ANQGSEA. Trimming took 5 bases from V and 0 from J; bases not matched to a gene: 9. The chain's CDR3 is CSVTIPGTDQETQYF. The CDR3 DNA reads as TGCAGCGTTACAATACCCGGGACAGACCAAGAGACCCAGTACTTC.